This T cell receptor (beta chain) was identified in a study of Ad26.COV2.S vaccination and SARS-CoV-2 variants (dated by TCRdb to 2020 to 2022). A note on the overall study: Vaccine-arm donors were drawn from COV1001, a multicentre, randomized, double-blind, placebo-controlled phase I-IIa trial of Ad26.COV2.S in healthy adults. A total of 32 samples were included in the TCR-sequenced set, comprising some 20 Ad26.COV2.S vaccine recipients, 5 placebo recipients and 8 SARS-CoV-2 convalescent individuals. TCRbeta repertoire sequencing served as the tool for gauging how specific and how broad the SARS-CoV-2-reactive T cell receptors were following Ad26.COV2.S vaccination. Trial participants were randomized into five groups of five: low-dose or high-dose Ad26.COV2.S given once or twice, or placebo on both occasions. Investigators did not know the trial group allocation while performing experiments and assessing outcomes. Ad26.COV2.S was administered intramuscularly at a dose of 5x10^10 or 1x10^11 viral particles, either as one shot or as two shots given 56 days apart.

Via the germline V gene, CDR1 is SGHTA and CDR2 FQGTGA. V and J are truncated by 4 bases and 6 bases respectively, leaving an intervening sequence of 22 bases. Measured from the cysteine to the phenylalanine, the CDR3 is 17 residues long. Only the CDR3 part of the read is kept: 51 bases, read in frame from the first base. Details on this clone: Its antigen is unknown. Base qualities are not recorded, but no much larger clone differs from it by a single base.

The treatment or condition label of this sample denotes: 19 received Ad26.COV2.S at low or high dose, single or two shots; roughly 5 received placebo; per-sample allocation not given. For vaccine and placebo recipients, the sequenced repertoires came from samples collected on day 63 after the first injection. In Cohort 1b, around 25 adults aged 18-55 years were enrolled at a single site in Boston, USA, between 29 July and 7 August 2020. As a vaccine, Ad26.COV2.S was a replication-incompetent adenovirus type 26 vector that expressed a prefusion-stabilized SARS-CoV-2 spike protein derived from the original Wuhan strain. Findings and caveats that apply to the study as a whole: The authors noted that the TCR breadth and depth analyses may have underestimated total T cell responses. After vaccination, spike-specific CD8+ and CD4+ T cell responses were reported to show substantial breadth. The study was not powered to compare responses between vaccine doses or regimens. Compared with placebo recipients, Ad26.COV2.S recipients showed higher spike-specific TCR breadth (P = 0.0014). Vaccine and placebo recipients had comparable non-spike TCR breadth, which fits with the vaccine containing only spike.

TCRbeta CDR3 regions were sequenced with the immunoSEQ Assay. After extraction, genomic DNA underwent amplification by bias-controlled multiplex PCR, followed by high-throughput sequencing. In the paper's pipeline: To quantify the absolute abundance of every unique TCRbeta CDR3 region, sequences were collapsed and filtered. T cell fraction was estimated by normalizing TCRbeta template counts to usable DNA, with usable DNA measured through amplification of reference genes found in all nucleated cells. Repertoire TCRs were annotated as SARS-CoV-2-specific by exact matching of V gene, CDR3 amino acid sequence and J gene to a known reactive TCR set. MIRA supplied the reference SARS-CoV-2 TCR set, which was filtered for enrichment in COVID-19-positive ImmuneCODE repertoires so that public or cross-reactive TCRs were removed. Using the MIRA antigens, annotated TCRs were further analysed by specific ORF or by position within an ORF. Depth was the summed frequency of annotated unique rearrangements, while breadth was defined as annotated unique rearrangements over total unique productive rearrangements. Two-sided Wilcoxon rank-sum tests were applied when comparing TCR breadth between groups. The source is immuneACCESS, and TCRdb retained only in-frame sequences with V and J called. Part of the clones is not carried over; for the studies checked, unresolved V genes explain less than half of this, and the remainder is unexplained. That table is the source of V, J and clone size, and D and trimming were worked out from the DNA. The sample has 500,000 or so clones on record, roughly 89% of them singletons. The ten most abundant clones make up over 10% of the sample.

The chain is encoded by TRBV7-3 joined to TRBJ1-5; a tentative D match to TRBD1 spans 6 bases. This clonotype was obtained from a person aged 18-65 years who received the Ad26.COV2.S COVID-19 vaccine or a placebo. The sequencing used peripheral blood, collected in a trial of Ad26.COV2.S vaccine versus placebo. The CDR3: CASSSLQGMEIGQPQHF. Here is the DNA: TGTGCCAGCAGCTCATTACAGGGAATGGAGATTGGTCAGCCCCAGCATTTT. The CDR3 plus the reference TRBV7-3 and TRBJ1-5 genes for the other parts give the full variable domain: GAGVSQTPSNKVTEKGKYVELRCDPISGHTALYWYRQSLGQGPEFLIYFQGTGAADDSGLPNDRFFAVRPEGSVSTLKIQRTERGDSAVYLCASSSLQGMEIGQPQHFGDGTRLSIL.